Listed here are 10 T cell receptor beta chains from one sample, sequenced in a study of blood T cells in healthy people across ages. It was with a sample-barcoded 5' primer and a J-beta primer mix that a second PCR of roughly 7 to 12 cycles was run. TCRdb re-called the 5' RACE reads through MiXCR, storing one row per CDR3 protein. This table holds almost 800,000 distinct CDR3 sequences, roughly 50% found once. The sequenced material came from blood. The receptors derive from a man aged 25-40 years in good health.

This chain connects TRBV3-1 to TRBJ1-2; the D gene is possibly TRBD1 (6 bases). Germline CDR1 and CDR2: LGHDT and YNNKEL (reference sequence). CDR3 length equals 15 residues. Trimming shortened V by 1 base and J by 4 bases, and 13 bases separated the two germline ends. The CDR3, as DNA: TGTGCCAGCAGCCAAGCTGGGGGGCAGGCCTATGGCTACACCTTC. Protein sequence: CASSQAGGQAYGYTF.

This clonotype was seen more than once but under ten times. The chain combines TRBV20-1 with TRBJ2-1; D is possibly TRBD1 or TRBD2 (5 bases each). Trimming removed 6 bases at V and 2 bases at J, with 20 bases between. This CDR3 is built from 16 residues. CDR1 DFQATT and CDR2 SNEGSKA come from the germline V gene (reference sequence). The CDR3 protein is CSARVGTGTTYNEQFF. The CDR3 DNA reads as TGCAGTGCACGAGTGGGGACGGGTACTACCTACAATGAGCAGTTCTTC.

V and J are TRBV7-2 and TRBJ2-1; D is possibly TRBD2 (5 bases). CDR1 is SGHTA, CDR2 FQGNSA, per germline. Trimming stripped 3 bases from V and 5 bases from J, with 14 bases between. The CDR3 has 15 amino acids. The CDR3 reads CASSFLATFDNEQFF. The DNA for the CDR3 is TGTGCCAGCAGCTTCCTAGCCACCTTCGACAATGAGCAGTTCTTC.

The chain combines TRBV29-1 with TRBJ1-2, with a possible D match to TRBD1 (5 bases). V lost 3 bases to trimming and J lost 8 bases, with 16 bases between them. CDR3 length: 13 residues. Germline assignment: CDR1 SQVTM and CDR2 ANQGSEA. The CDR3: CSVDKGRERGYTF. The DNA of the CDR3 is TGCAGCGTTGATAAGGGCAGGGAGCGAGGCTACACCTTC. Variable domain in full (rest from reference TRBV29-1 and TRBJ1-2): SAVISQKPSRDICQRGTSLTIQCQVDSQVTMMFWYRQQPGQSLTLIATANQGSEATYESGFVIDKFPISRPNLTFSTLTVSNMSPEDSSIYLCSVDKGRERGYTFGSGTRLTVV.

V and J are TRBV20-1 and TRBJ2-1; 9 nucleotides agree with TRBD2. Per the germline V gene, CDR1 is DFQATT and CDR2 is SNEGSKA (reference sequence). CDR3 length equals 14 residues. Losses at the gene ends were 3 bases for V and 8 bases for J; bases not matched to a gene: 8. As DNA, the CDR3 is TGCAGTGCTAGTGCGCGGGAGGGCCTCTATGAGCAGTTCTTC. Encoded protein: CSASAREGLYEQFF.

The chain combines TRBV6-5 with TRBJ2-6; D unresolved. The germline V gene encodes CDR1 MNHEY and CDR2 SVGAGI. The CDR3 has 13 residues. V was cut by 6 bases and J by 4 bases, with 7 bases left in between. The CDR3 DNA follows: TGTGCCAGCAGGGACCTAGGGGCCAACGTCCTGACTTTC. Residues: CASRDLGANVLTF.

The chain carries TRBV6-1 and TRBJ1-5; no clear D. The CDR3 has 13 amino acids. In germline, CDR1 is MNHNS, CDR2 SASEGT. V lost 2 bases, J lost 4 bases, and 6 bases lay in between. The CDR3 region is CASSEQPNQPQHF. CDR3 nucleotides: TGTGCCAGCAGTGAACAACCTAATCAGCCCCAGCATTTT.

The chain couples TRBV24-1 to TRBJ2-6; D remains ambiguous. This CDR3 region has 13 residues. The germline V and J ends were trimmed by 6 bases and 0 bases, with 2 bases remaining between them. CDR1 and CDR2 from the germline V gene are KGHDR and SFDVKD. CDR3 sequence reads: CATSLSGANVLTF. For the CDR3, the DNA is TGTGCCACCAGTCTCTCTGGGGCCAACGTCCTGACTTTC.

The count of this clonotype is one. The V call is TRBV20-1, the J call TRBJ2-1; the D is unclear. The last part of the DNA fits TRBJ2-7 better; the J call may be wrong. The CDR3 sequence is 14 residues long. Germline V lookup: CDR1 DFQATT, CDR2 SNEGSKA (reference sequence). The CDR3 region has the DNA TGCAGTGAGATTGGCCCTAACGGCTACAATGAGCAGTACTTC. It translates to CSEIGPNGYNEQYF.

This clonotype was observed once. The V gene is TRBV7-2, the J gene TRBJ1-3, with 7 bases fitting TRBD1. After removal of 5 bases from V and 9 bases from J, the junction contained 13 bases not matched to a gene. There are 15 residues in the CDR3. Germline CDR1 and CDR2: SGHTA and FQGNSA. CDR3 sequence reads: CASSPSGTARGTIYF. Written as DNA, the CDR3 is TGTGCCAGCAGCCCATCAGGGACAGCCCGGGGCACCATATATTTT. The variable domain in full, completed from reference TRBV7-2 and TRBJ1-3, reads GAGVSQSPSNKVTEKGKDVELRCDPISGHTALYWYRQSLGQGLEFLIYFQGNSAPDKSGLPSDRFSAERTGGSVSTLTIQRTQQEDSAVYLCASSPSGTARGTIYFGEGSWLTVV.